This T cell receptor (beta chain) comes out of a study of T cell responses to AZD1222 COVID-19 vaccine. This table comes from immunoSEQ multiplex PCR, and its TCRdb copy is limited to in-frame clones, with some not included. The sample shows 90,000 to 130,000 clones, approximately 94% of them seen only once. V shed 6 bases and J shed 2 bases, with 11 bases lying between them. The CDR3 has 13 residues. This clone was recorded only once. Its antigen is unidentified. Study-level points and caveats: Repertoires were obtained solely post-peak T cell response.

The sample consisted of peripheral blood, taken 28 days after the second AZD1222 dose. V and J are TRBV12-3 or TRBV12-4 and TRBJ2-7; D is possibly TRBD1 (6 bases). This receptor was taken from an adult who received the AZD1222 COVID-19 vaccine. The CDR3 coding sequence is TGTGCCAGCAGCACAGGGTCGACCTACGAGCAGTACTTC. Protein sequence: CASSTGSTYEQYF.